Following are 27 T cell receptor beta chains from one sample sequenced in a study of blood T cell repertoires in COVID-19. The method was immunoSEQ multiplex PCR; TCRdb's version includes in-frame clones alone and lacks a portion of them. The repertoire consists of around 200,000 clones, with around 80% occurring once and the leading ten covering about 15%. The sample consisted of peripheral blood. Source of these receptors: a man under 40 with active or convalescent COVID-19.

The chain recombines TRBV7-2 with TRBJ2-5, with 11 positions matching TRBD2. CDR1 and CDR2 (germline): SGHTA, FQGNSA. Trimming at V came to 6 bases and at J to 4 bases, leaving 7 bases not matched to a gene. The CDR3 extends over 15 amino acids. The CDR3 DNA follows: TGTGCCAGCAGTCCTCTAGCGGGAGGAATAGAGACCCAGTACTTC. It is translated as CASSPLAGGIETQYF. Filled out from reference TRBV7-2 and TRBJ2-5, the complete variable domain reads GAGVSQSPSNKVTEKGKDVELRCDPISGHTALYWYRQSLGQGLEFLIYFQGNSAPDKSGLPSDRFSAERTGGSVSTLTIQRTQQEDSAVYLCASSPLAGGIETQYFGPGTRLLVL.

The chain combines TRBV19 with TRBJ2-5; 7 nucleotides agree with TRBD1. Germline V CDR1 and CDR2: LNHDA, SQIVND (reference sequence). Germline trimming cut 5 bases from V and 5 bases from J; bases unmatched to any gene: 5. The CDR3 covers 13 residues. Written as DNA, the CDR3 is TGTGCCAGTAGTCCCGGGACAGCGGAGACCCAGTACTTC. It specifies CASSPGTAETQYF.

The chain links TRBV27 to TRBJ2-7, with D possibly being TRBD1 (6 bases). CDR3 length: 15 amino acids. The V and J ends lost 3 bases and 5 bases respectively, with 17 bases between them. CDR1 MNHEY and CDR2 SMNVEV come from the germline V gene (reference sequence). The CDR3 region is CASSFEGHLGDEQYF. CDR3 sequence (DNA): TGTGCCAGCAGTTTCGAGGGACATCTTGGGGACGAGCAGTACTTC.

The V gene is TRBV7-9, the J gene TRBJ2-2; tentatively, D is TRBD2 (5 bases). Germline values: CDR1 SEHNR, CDR2 FQNEAQ (reference sequence). This CDR3 contains 15 residues. V was pared by 2 bases and J by 6 bases, with 13 bases between. CDR3 nucleotide sequence: TGTGCCAGCAGCTTATACGAGGGCTTGGCCGGGGAGCTGTTTTTT. Translation gives CASSLYEGLAGELFF.

This clone was seen repeatedly, ten times or more. The same CDR3 is also encoded by other DNA sequences in this sample. The chain combines TRBV28 with TRBJ1-6, with 8 bases matching TRBD1. This CDR3 has 18 amino acids. With V trimmed by 6 bases and J by 0 bases, 10 bases remained unmatched. The V gene's germline CDR1 is MDHEN and CDR2 SYDVKM. The CDR3 loop is CASSCPRTGGSYNSPLHF. The CDR3, as DNA: TGTGCCAGCAGCTGCCCGCGTACAGGGGGCTCCTATAATTCACCCCTCCACTTT.

The rearrangement joins TRBV10-1 to TRBJ1-1, with 10 positions matching TRBD1. With 5 bases clipped from V and 5 bases from J, the junction kept 2 bases outside the gene matches. CDR3 length equals 13 residues. In germline, CDR1 is WNHNN, CDR2 SYGVQD (reference sequence). CDR3 residues: CASSRDRGTEAFF. The CDR3 coding sequence is TGCGCCAGCAGTCGGGACAGGGGTACTGAAGCTTTCTTT.

This chain joins TRBV12-3 or TRBV12-4 and TRBJ2-7; D is ambiguous. V dropped 2 bases and J dropped 3 bases, with 8 bases sitting between them. The length of the CDR3 is 13 residues. In DNA form, the CDR3 reads TGTGCCAGCAGTTTAAGTCCAGGCTACGAGCAGTACGTC. Translated: CASSLSPGYEQYV.

The V and J genes are TRBV5-4 and TRBJ2-7; D is perhaps TRBD2 (6 bases). V lost 4 bases to trimming and J lost 5 bases, with 19 bases between them. Germline V gives CDR1 SGHNT, CDR2 YYREEE (reference sequence). The CDR3 sequence is 15 residues long. The DNA for the CDR3 is TGTGCCAGCAGCCCCGGGACTGCGAAGGGAAACGAGCAGTACTTC. Amino acids: CASSPGTAKGNEQYF.

The chain has TRBV12-5 and TRBJ1-6, with TRBD1 matching 7 bases. The CDR3 is made up of 14 amino acids. Germline V gene data show CDR1 as LGHNT and CDR2 as FRNRAP. V lost 5 bases to trimming and J lost 5 bases; unmatched junction nucleotides: 3. The CDR3 DNA reads TGTGCTAGTGGTGAGGGACAGAATAATTCACCCCTCCACTTT. Translated: CASGEGQNNSPLHF.

The DNA for the CDR3 is TGCAGCGTTTTCCGGACTAGCGCCAATGAGCAGTTCTTC. Translating it yields CSVFRTSANEQFF. The rearrangement uses TRBV29-1 and TRBJ2-1; 9 bases are shared with TRBD2. CDR1 and CDR2 (germline): SQVTM, ANQGSEA. V shed 5 bases, J shed 6 bases, and the junction held 5 bases outside the gene matches. The CDR3 runs 13 residues.

The V call is TRBV19, the J call TRBJ1-2; tentative D call: TRBD1 (6 bases). This CDR3 contains 14 residues. In germline, CDR1 is LNHDA, CDR2 SQIVND (reference sequence). V was shortened by 5 bases and J by 4 bases, with 14 bases between the two germline ends. The CDR3 loop reads CASSGQHATYGYTF. In DNA form, the CDR3 reads TGTGCCAGTAGTGGACAGCACGCTACCTATGGCTACACCTTC. Drawing the rest from reference TRBV19 and TRBJ1-2, the complete variable domain is DGGITQSPKYLFRKEGQNVTLSCEQNLNHDAMYWYRQDPGQGLRLIYYSQIVNDFQKGDIAEGYSVSREKKESFPLTVTSAQKNPTAFYLCASSGQHATYGYTFGSGTRLTVV.

This chain uses TRBV11-2 with TRBJ2-1; TRBD2 matches 11 bases. CDR3 length: 15 amino acids. J lost 6 bases, V lost 1 base, and 2 bases had no gene match. CDR1 and CDR2 from the germline V gene are SGHAT and FQNNGV. The DNA of the CDR3 is TGTGCCAGCAGCTTAGGACTAGCGGGGCTCAATGAGCAGTTCTTC. It encodes CASSLGLAGLNEQFF.

The J gene is TRBJ2-1, the V gene TRBV6-2 or TRBV6-3; D is undetermined. Trimming removed 0 bases from V and 6 bases from J, with 12 bases in between. The CDR3 totals 15 residues. CDR1 and CDR2 (germline): MNHEY, SVGEGT. CDR3 residues: CASSYSNPASNEQFF. DNA for the CDR3: TGTGCCAGCAGTTACTCGAACCCAGCGAGCAATGAGCAGTTCTTC.

The chain is built from TRBV24-1 and TRBJ2-2, with 11 bases fitting TRBD1. CDR1 and CDR2 (germline): KGHDR, SFDVKD. The junction had 3 bases not matched to a gene; V was cut back by 0 bases and J by 4 bases. The length of the CDR3 is 17 residues. CDR3 coding DNA: TGTGCCACCAGTGATTTGCCCGGACAGGGGGCCACCGGGGAGCTGTTTTTT. Protein product: CATSDLPGQGATGELFF.

The chain has TRBV7-8 and TRBJ1-2; 8 bases align to TRBD1. CDR1 is SGHVS and CDR2 is FQNEAQ in the germline V gene. With V trimmed by 5 bases and J by 4 bases, 9 bases remained unmatched. This CDR3 spans 15 amino acids. The CDR3 sequence is CASSLGQGIGYGYTF. In DNA form, the CDR3 reads TGTGCCAGCAGCCTCGGACAGGGAATCGGCTATGGCTACACCTTC. Drawing the rest from reference TRBV7-8 and TRBJ1-2, the complete variable domain is GAGVSQSPRYKVAKRGQDVALRCDPISGHVSLFWYQQALGQGPEFLTYFQNEAQLDKSGLPSDRFFAERPEGSVSTLKIQRTQQEDSAVYLCASSLGQGIGYGYTFGSGTRLTVV.

The rearrangement uses TRBV19 and TRBJ1-1; D perhaps matches TRBD1 (6 bases). Germline CDR1 and CDR2: LNHDA and SQIVND (reference sequence). The V end was cut by 2 bases, the J end by 1 base, with 11 bases between. This CDR3 comprises 15 residues. CDR3 nucleotides: TGTGCCAGTAGTATACCGGGGACATCGAACACTGAAGCTTTCTTT. Translated: CASSIPGTSNTEAFF. Supplemented by reference TRBV19 and TRBJ1-1, the full variable domain reads DGGITQSPKYLFRKEGQNVTLSCEQNLNHDAMYWYRQDPGQGLRLIYYSQIVNDFQKGDIAEGYSVSREKKESFPLTVTSAQKNPTAFYLCASSIPGTSNTEAFFGQGTRLTVV.

This chain's CDR3 is CASSAGTASNEKLFF. The CDR3 region has the DNA TGCGCCAGCAGTGCCGGGACAGCTTCTAATGAAAAACTGTTTTTT. The rearrangement uses TRBV10-1 and TRBJ1-4; 7 bases line up with TRBD1. The junction had 5 bases not matched to a gene; V was cut back by 4 bases and J by 3 bases. In germline, CDR1 is WNHNN, CDR2 SYGVQD (reference sequence). The CDR3 spans 15 residues.

Concerning this clone: Germline is not matched at one junction end, which may reflect a read error. This chain links TRBV7-7 with TRBJ2-1, with D possibly being TRBD2 (6 bases). CDR1 is SSHAT and CDR2 is FNYEAQ in the germline V gene (reference sequence). CDR3 length: 16 amino acids. The CDR3 loop is CASSLGLTASYNEQFF. DNA for the CDR3: TGTGCTAGCAGCTTAGGACTAACTGCATCCTACAATGAGCAGTTCTTC.

The V and J genes are TRBV14 and TRBJ1-2; 10 bases map to TRBD1. V shed 3 bases and J 6 bases; nucleotides not matched to a gene: 4. The V gene's germline CDR1 is SGHDN and CDR2 FVKESK. This CDR3 is 14 amino acids long. CDR3 amino acids: CASSQFGTGDGYTF. The CDR3 DNA sequence: TGTGCCAGCAGCCAGTTCGGGACAGGGGATGGCTACACCTTC.

CDR3 nucleotide sequence: TGTGCCAGCAGCCAAGTAGCGGGAGGTGAGCAGTACTTC. It encodes CASSQVAGGEQYF. This sequence joins TRBV3-1 (or the pseudogene TRBV3-2) and TRBJ2-7; 10 bases line up with TRBD2. CDR1 is LGHDT, CDR2 YNNKEL, per germline (reference sequence). The junction had 1 base not matched to a gene; V was cut back by 1 base and J by 7 bases. The CDR3 loop spans 13 amino acids.

This clone was recorded a few times. The gene calls are TRBV19 and TRBJ2-5; 7 bases align to TRBD1. With V trimmed by 3 bases and J by 6 bases, 4 bases remained unmatched. The CDR3 extends over 13 amino acids. Germline V gives CDR1 LNHDA, CDR2 SQIVND (reference sequence). The CDR3 sequence is CASSMTGPQTQYF. The CDR3 coding sequence is TGTGCCAGTAGTATGACAGGGCCACAGACCCAGTACTTC.

The rearrangement uses TRBV11-3 and TRBJ2-7; TRBD2 agrees at 12 bases. The CDR3 spans 15 residues. V shed 5 bases and J 3 bases; nucleotides not matched to a gene: 5. In germline, CDR1 is SGHNT, CDR2 YENEEA. The CDR3: CASSVGTSGLYEQYF. The CDR3 DNA reads as TGTGCCAGCAGCGTCGGGACTAGCGGGCTCTACGAGCAGTACTTC.

The gene calls are TRBV5-1 and TRBJ1-5; D call uncertain. V lost 4 bases, J lost 2 bases, and 7 bases lay in between. This CDR3 comprises 13 residues. Germline values: CDR1 SGHRS, CDR2 YFSETQ. CDR3 in amino acids: CASSPGGNQPQHF. The DNA of the CDR3 is TGCGCCAGCAGCCCCGGAGGCAATCAGCCCCAGCATTTT.

The chain has TRBV9 and TRBJ2-5; no clear D gene. V was cut by 0 bases and J by 4 bases, with 19 bases left in between. Germline V gene data show CDR1 as SGDLS and CDR2 as YYNGEE. This CDR3 has 17 amino acids. The CDR3 coding sequence is TGTGCCAGCAGCGTAGTCCTCGGCCCCCAGGCAGTAGAGACCCAGTACTTC. It yields the protein CASSVVLGPQAVETQYF.

This CDR3 is CASSLAQGGYNEQFF. CDR3 DNA sequence: TGTGCCAGCAGTTTGGCACAGGGGGGCTACAATGAGCAGTTCTTC. This sequence joins TRBV27 and TRBJ2-1; TRBD1 matches at 8 bases. Losses at the gene ends were 3 bases for V and 3 bases for J; bases not matched to a gene: 4. CDR1 MNHEY and CDR2 SMNVEV come from the germline V gene (reference sequence). The CDR3 is made up of 15 amino acids.

This clone was seen a few times. The chain recombines TRBV29-1 with TRBJ2-7, with 10 positions matching TRBD1. Germline lookup yields CDR1 SQVTM and CDR2 ANQGSEA. This CDR3 contains 12 residues. The junction had 5 bases not matched to a gene; V was cut back by 6 bases and J by 6 bases. The CDR3 nucleotides read TGCAGCGTGGGGACAGGGGTTGGCGAGCAGTACGTC. Residues: CSVGTGVGEQYV.

The V call is TRBV27, the J call TRBJ2-2, with 9 bases matching TRBD2. The V gene end was trimmed by 3 bases and the J gene end by 3 bases; junction bases not matched to a gene: 5. In germline, CDR1 is MNHEY, CDR2 SMNVEV (reference sequence). The CDR3 is made up of 16 amino acids. CDR3 DNA: TGTGCCAGCAGTTTGCGGCGGGAGGGTTACACCGGGGAGCTGTTTTTT. Residues: CASSLRREGYTGELFF.